This paragraph reports one T cell receptor beta chain. Authors' analysis steps: Reference gene primer amplification gave nucleated cell count estimates. Sequencing was performed with immunoSEQ multiplex PCR; in TCRdb, only in-frame clones are kept and a portion is missing. The V and J calls and clone size are taken from that table; D and trimming were inferred from the DNA. The data contain roughly 140,000 clones, about 86% of them singletons. Deletions cut 4 bases from V and 5 bases from J, with 18 bases between. There are 16 residues in the CDR3. The germline gives CDR1 SGDLS, CDR2 YYNGEE. These data belong to a study of blood T cell repertoires in COVID-19. As for the study in general: Sample material is recorded as cDNA or gDNA derived from T cells, B-cell-depleted T cells, or PBMCs.

Everyone who took part was 18 to 89 years old, and they came from some 23 US areas. Specimen: PBMCs or T cells enriched from blood (not recorded which). V usage is TRBV9 and J usage is TRBJ2-2; TRBD1 might be the D (6 bases). The sequence came from a man between 45 and 60 years old who had recovered from COVID-19. The DNA of the CDR3 is TGTGCCAGCAGCATAGCATCAGGGGTACGGACCGGGGAGCTGTTTTTT. As protein: CASSIASGVRTGELFF. Using reference TRBV9 and TRBJ2-2 for the parts outside the CDR3, the full variable domain is DSGVTQTPKHLITATGQRVTLRCSPRSGDLSVYWYQQSLDQGLQFLIQYYNGEERAKGNILERFSAQQFPDLHSELNLSSLELGDSALYFCASSIASGVRTGELFFGEGSRLTVL.